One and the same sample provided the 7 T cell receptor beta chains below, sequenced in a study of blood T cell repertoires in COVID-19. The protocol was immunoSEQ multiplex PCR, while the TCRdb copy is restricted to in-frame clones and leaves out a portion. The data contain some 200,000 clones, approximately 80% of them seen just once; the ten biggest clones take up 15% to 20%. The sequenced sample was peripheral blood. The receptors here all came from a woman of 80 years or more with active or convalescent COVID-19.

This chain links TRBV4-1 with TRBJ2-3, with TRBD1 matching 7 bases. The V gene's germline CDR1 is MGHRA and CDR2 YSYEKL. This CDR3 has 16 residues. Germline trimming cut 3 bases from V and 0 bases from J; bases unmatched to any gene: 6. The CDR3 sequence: CASSHSGTASTDTQYF. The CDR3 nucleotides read TGCGCCAGCAGCCACTCCGGGACAGCTAGCACAGATACGCAGTATTTT.

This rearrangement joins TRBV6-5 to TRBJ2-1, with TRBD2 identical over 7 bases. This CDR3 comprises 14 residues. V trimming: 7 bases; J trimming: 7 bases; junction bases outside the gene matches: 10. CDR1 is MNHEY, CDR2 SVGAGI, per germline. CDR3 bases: TGTGCCAGCATTTCCCCGGGAGCGGGGAATGAGCAGTTCTTC. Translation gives CASISPGAGNEQFF.

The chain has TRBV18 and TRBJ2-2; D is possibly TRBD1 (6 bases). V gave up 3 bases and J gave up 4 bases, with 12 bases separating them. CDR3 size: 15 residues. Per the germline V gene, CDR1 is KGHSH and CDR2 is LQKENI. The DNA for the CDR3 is TGTGCCAGCTCACCTATACAGGGTTCCACCGGGGAGCTGTTTTTT. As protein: CASSPIQGSTGELFF.

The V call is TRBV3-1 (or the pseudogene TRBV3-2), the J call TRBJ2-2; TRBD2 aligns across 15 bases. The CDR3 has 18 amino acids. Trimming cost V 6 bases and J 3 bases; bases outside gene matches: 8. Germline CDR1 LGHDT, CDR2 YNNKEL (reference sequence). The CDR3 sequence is CASRGTSGRSVDTGELFF. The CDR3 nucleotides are TGTGCCAGCAGGGGGACTAGCGGGAGGTCGGTGGACACCGGGGAGCTGTTTTTT.

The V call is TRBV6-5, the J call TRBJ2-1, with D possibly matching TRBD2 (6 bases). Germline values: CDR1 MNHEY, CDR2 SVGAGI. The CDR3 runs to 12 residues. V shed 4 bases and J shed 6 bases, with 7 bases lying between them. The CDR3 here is CASSSRGNEQFF. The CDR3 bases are TGTGCCAGCAGTTCGCGGGGCAATGAGCAGTTCTTC.

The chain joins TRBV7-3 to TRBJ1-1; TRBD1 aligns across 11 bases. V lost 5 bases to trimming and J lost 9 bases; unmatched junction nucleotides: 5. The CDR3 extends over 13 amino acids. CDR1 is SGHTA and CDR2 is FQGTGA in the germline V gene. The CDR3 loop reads CASSAGQGAKAFF. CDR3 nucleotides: TGTGCCAGCAGCGCCGGACAGGGGGCAAAAGCTTTCTTT.

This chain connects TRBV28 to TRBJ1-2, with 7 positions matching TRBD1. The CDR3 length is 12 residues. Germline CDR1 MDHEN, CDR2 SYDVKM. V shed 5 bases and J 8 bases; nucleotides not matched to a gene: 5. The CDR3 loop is CASSDRVGGYTF. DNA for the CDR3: TGTGCCAGCAGTGACAGGGTGGGCGGCTACACCTTC.